The 17 T cell receptor beta chains listed next were all sequenced from one sample in a study of cytomegalovirus exposure and HLA in healthy donors. TCRdb's copy holds only in-frame clones and misses some; the assay was immunoSEQ multiplex PCR. The table has more than 90,000 clones, less than 90% seen once. Material for sequencing was PBMCs. These receptors were collected from a man aged 18 to 29 in good health and CMV-seropositive.

The chain carries TRBV7-2 and TRBJ2-5; 8 positions match TRBD1. V lost 5 bases and J lost 5; bases outside the gene matches: 4. The CDR3 contains 13 residues. Germline CDR1 SGHTA, CDR2 FQGNSA. The CDR3 DNA follows: TGTGCCAGCAGCCGTCGGACAGGGGAGACCCAGTACTTC. This gives the protein CASSRRTGETQYF. The variable domain in full, completed from reference TRBV7-2 and TRBJ2-5, reads GAGVSQSPSNKVTEKGKDVELRCDPISGHTALYWYRQSLGQGLEFLIYFQGNSAPDKSGLPSDRFSAERTGGSVSTLTIQRTQQEDSAVYLCASSRRTGETQYFGPGTRLLVL.

The gene calls are TRBV2 and TRBJ2-3; 9 bases agree with TRBD1. CDR1 is SNHLY, CDR2 FYNNEI, per germline. The CDR3 is 16 amino acids. V was pared by 6 bases and J by 1 base, with 8 bases of the junction left unmatched. The DNA of the CDR3 is TGTGCCAGCAGGGTTGACCGGGACAGGGGCACAGATACGCAGTATTTT. Translating it yields CASRVDRDRGTDTQYF.

The V call is TRBV27, the J call TRBJ1-2, with TRBD1 matching 8 bases. V shed 0 bases, J shed 8 bases, and the junction held 14 bases outside the gene matches. Germline CDR1 and CDR2: MNHEY and SMNVEV (reference sequence). The CDR3 spans 17 residues. Written as DNA, the CDR3 is TGTGCCAGCAGTTTATCTCTTTCGAGGACAGGGCCGATAGGCTACACCTTC. As protein: CASSLSLSRTGPIGYTF.

The chain carries TRBV20-1 and TRBJ2-7; no definite D call. Between the trimmed V and J ends, which lost 5 bases and 2 bases, there was a span of 7 bases. This CDR3 is built from 11 residues. Germline V gene sequence: CDR1 DFQATT, CDR2 SNEGSKA (reference sequence). The CDR3 sequence: CSAGRAYEQYF. The CDR3 region has the DNA TGCAGTGCTGGTCGGGCCTACGAGCAGTACTTC.

The V and J genes are TRBV11-2 and TRBJ2-7; 7 bases map to TRBD2. Trimming at V came to 1 base and at J to 4 bases, leaving 7 bases not matched to a gene. This CDR3 region has 15 residues. The germline gives CDR1 SGHAT, CDR2 FQNNGV. The CDR3 bases are TGTGCCAGCAGCTTAGCGTGGGGAGGGTATTACGAGCAGTACTTC. This encodes CASSLAWGGYYEQYF.

J is TRBJ1-1 and V is TRBV6-5; 7 nucleotides match TRBD1. The CDR3 sequence is 14 residues long. Germline CDR1 and CDR2: MNHEY and SVGAGI. V lost 6 bases and J lost 1; bases outside the gene matches: 5. The CDR3 loop is CASREQGENTEAFF. CDR3 in DNA: TGTGCCAGCAGAGAGCAGGGGGAGAACACTGAAGCTTTCTTT.

The chain uses TRBV29-1 and TRBJ2-7, with TRBD1 identical over 9 bases. There are 13 residues in the CDR3. V lost 6 bases to trimming and J lost 3 bases; unmatched junction nucleotides: 6. Germline V gene data show CDR1 as SQVTM and CDR2 as ANQGSEA. CDR3 sequence reads: CSVTGGVSYEQYF. The CDR3 nucleotides are TGCAGCGTCACAGGGGGCGTTAGCTACGAGCAGTACTTC.

V gene TRBV4-3 combines with J gene TRBJ1-2; D unresolved. The CDR3 extends over 18 amino acids. Trimming removed 0 bases from V and 2 bases from J, with 19 bases in between. Germline values: CDR1 LGHNA, CDR2 YSLEER. The CDR3 DNA sequence: TGCGCCAGCAGCCAAGATACGACCCGGTTGGAGGCCAACTATGGCTACACCTTC. This gives the protein CASSQDTTRLEANYGYTF.

This chain connects TRBV20-1 to TRBJ2-5, with D hard to call. The CDR3 is made up of 11 amino acids. Germline loops: CDR1 DFQATT, CDR2 SNEGSKA (reference sequence). V gave up 3 bases and J gave up 5 bases, with 7 bases separating them. This CDR3 is CSASPRETQYF. CDR3 nucleotide sequence: TGCAGTGCTAGCCCCCGGGAGACCCAGTACTTC.

The V and J genes are TRBV7-2 and TRBJ2-1, with D maybe TRBD2 (7 bases). V gave up 1 base and J gave up 5 bases, with 21 bases separating them. Germline CDR1 and CDR2: SGHTA and FQGNSA. This CDR3 contains 18 residues. The CDR3 sequence is CASSLVGGRGVRHNEQFF. DNA of the CDR3: TGTGCCAGCAGCTTAGTCGGTGGGAGGGGGGTAAGACACAATGAGCAGTTCTTC.

The chain joins TRBV5-1 to TRBJ1-4; TRBD1 aligns across 7 bases. J was trimmed by 2 bases and V by 2 bases; bases with no gene match: 3. Germline V lookup: CDR1 SGHRS, CDR2 YFSETQ. The CDR3 is 15 amino acids. This CDR3 reads CASSFTGVTNEKLFF. CDR3 DNA sequence: TGCGCCAGCAGCTTCACAGGGGTGACTAATGAAAAACTGTTTTTT.

The V gene is TRBV6-1, the J gene TRBJ1-1, with TRBD1 identical over 7 bases. With V trimmed by 4 bases and J by 0 bases, 8 bases remained unmatched. The CDR3 has 16 amino acids. The germline gives CDR1 MNHNS, CDR2 SASEGT. This CDR3 is CASSVLATGLNTEAFF. The CDR3 nucleotides are TGTGCCAGCAGTGTTTTAGCGACAGGGCTGAACACTGAAGCTTTCTTT.

The rearrangement joins TRBV28 to TRBJ1-3, with 7 bases fitting TRBD1. Germline V gives CDR1 MDHEN, CDR2 SYDVKM. V trimming: 7 bases; J trimming: 4 bases; junction bases outside the gene matches: 7. This CDR3 comprises 14 residues. CDR3 sequence: CASTQTGWGNTIYF. CDR3 sequence (DNA): TGTGCCAGCACCCAGACAGGGTGGGGAAACACCATATATTTT.

The chain couples TRBV27 to TRBJ2-2; TRBD2 agrees at 7 bases. The CDR3 contains 17 residues. V lost 0 bases, J lost 2 bases, and 6 bases stayed unmatched. Looked up from germline, CDR1 is MNHEY and CDR2 is SMNVEV (reference sequence). CDR3: CASSLSIKRGNTGELFF. CDR3 nucleotides: TGTGCCAGCAGTTTATCGATCAAGCGGGGCAACACCGGGGAGCTGTTTTTT.

The J gene is TRBJ2-7, the V gene TRBV27; 7 nucleotides line up with TRBD2. Germline loops: CDR1 MNHEY, CDR2 SMNVEV (reference sequence). The CDR3 extends over 12 amino acids. The ends lost 6 bases at V and 6 bases at J; junction bases unmatched: 5. DNA for the CDR3: TGTGCCAGCAGCCTACCTAGCGGCGAGCAGTACTTC. Translation gives CASSLPSGEQYF.

V is TRBV7-9 and J is TRBJ2-2, with TRBD2 as a possible D gene (6 bases). Germline assignment: CDR1 SEHNR and CDR2 FQNEAQ (reference sequence). Between the trimmed V and J ends, which lost 5 bases and 1 base, there was a span of 17 bases. The CDR3 is 17 residues long. As DNA, the CDR3 is TGTGCCAGCAGCAACGTTGGACGGGAGATGAACACCGGGGAGCTGTTTTTT. Its translation: CASSNVGREMNTGELFF.

This sequence joins TRBV5-1 and TRBJ2-5, with TRBD1 as a possible D gene (7 bases). CDR1 and CDR2 from the germline V gene are SGHRS and YFSETQ. This CDR3 is built from 15 residues. V was pared by 2 bases and J by 8 bases, with 19 bases between. CDR3 sequence reads: CASSFAGQNTGTQYF. CDR3 sequence (DNA): TGCGCCAGCAGCTTTGCGGGACAGAATACAGGTACCCAGTACTTC.